This TCR beta chain originates from a study of control samples from healthy donors and cancer patients. Only in-frame clones appear in the TCRdb table, and some are missing; sequencing was by immunoSEQ multiplex PCR. The sample has about 89,000 clones; roughly 84% are singletons. The sequenced material came from blood. This clonotype was obtained from a woman in her forties in good health.

CDR3 protein: CASSIKPQGTYEQYF. In DNA form, the CDR3 reads TGTGCCAGTAGTATAAAACCACAGGGCACCTACGAGCAGTACTTC. The V gene is TRBV19, the J gene TRBJ2-7; tentatively, D is TRBD1 (6 bases). The germline V and J ends were trimmed by 2 bases and 2 bases, with 13 bases remaining between them. CDR1 is LNHDA, CDR2 SQIVND, per germline (reference sequence). CDR3 size: 15 residues.